This T cell receptor beta chain was recorded in a study of T cells in Graves' hyperthyroidism and ophthalmopathy. TCR beta CDR3 sequences were amplified from RNA transcripts. RT-PCR in the first round (using the HTBI primer set) targeted the TCR CDR3. TCRdb called the multiplex PCR reads again in MiXCR, with one record for every CDR3 protein. In the table there are about 700,000 distinct CDR3 sequences, around 15% of which are singletons. V was pared by 0 bases and J by 0 bases, with 12 bases between. The germline V gene encodes CDR1 SGHDN and CDR2 FVKESK. The CDR3 runs 17 residues. This clonotype showed up many times. Stable Graves' hyperthyroidism meant no ophthalmopathy progression within 18 months. The study enrolled patients aged 18 to 65 with newly diagnosed hyperthyroidism of under 2 months' duration. Based on clinical symptoms, serum thyroxine and TRAb, thyroid ultrasound and orbital computed tomography, diagnoses were reached. The PBMCs studied were ones that came from about 10 ml fresh peripheral blood.

The source is a young woman with Graves' hyperthyroidism. Specimen: blood. The gene calls are TRBV14 and TRBJ2-1; no clear D. Written as DNA, the CDR3 is TGTGCCAGCAGCCAAGATTGGGCTCTCAGCTCCTACAATGAGCAGTTCTTC. Amino acid sequence: CASSQDWALSSYNEQFF.